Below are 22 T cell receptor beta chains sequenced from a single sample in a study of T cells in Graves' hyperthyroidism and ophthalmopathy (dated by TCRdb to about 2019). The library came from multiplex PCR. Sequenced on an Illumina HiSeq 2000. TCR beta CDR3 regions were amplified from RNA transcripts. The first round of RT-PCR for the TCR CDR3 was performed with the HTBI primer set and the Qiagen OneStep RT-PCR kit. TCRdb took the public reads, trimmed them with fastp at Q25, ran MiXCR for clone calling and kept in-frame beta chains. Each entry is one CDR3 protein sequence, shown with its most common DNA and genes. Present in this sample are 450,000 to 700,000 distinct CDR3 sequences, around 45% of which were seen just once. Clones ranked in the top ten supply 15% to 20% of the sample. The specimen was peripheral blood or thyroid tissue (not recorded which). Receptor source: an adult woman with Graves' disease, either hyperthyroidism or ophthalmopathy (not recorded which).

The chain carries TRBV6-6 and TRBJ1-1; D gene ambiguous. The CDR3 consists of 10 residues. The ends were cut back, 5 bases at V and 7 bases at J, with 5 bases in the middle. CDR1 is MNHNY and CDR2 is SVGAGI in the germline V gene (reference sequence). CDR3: CASSTSEAFF. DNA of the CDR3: TGTGCCAGCAGTACCAGTGAAGCTTTCTTT.

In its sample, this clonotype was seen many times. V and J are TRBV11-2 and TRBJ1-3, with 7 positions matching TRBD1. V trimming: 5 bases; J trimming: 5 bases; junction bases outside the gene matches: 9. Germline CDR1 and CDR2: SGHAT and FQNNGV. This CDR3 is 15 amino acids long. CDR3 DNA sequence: TGTGCCAGCAGCCTGTCCGGGACAGATCGAAACACCATATATTTT. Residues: CASSLSGTDRNTIYF. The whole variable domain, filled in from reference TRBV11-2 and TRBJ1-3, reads EAGVAQSPRYKIIEKRQSVAFWCNPISGHATLYWYQQILGQGPKLLIQFQNNGVVDDSQLPKDRFSAERLKGVDSTLKIQPAKLEDSAVYLCASSLSGTDRNTIYFGEGSWLTVV.

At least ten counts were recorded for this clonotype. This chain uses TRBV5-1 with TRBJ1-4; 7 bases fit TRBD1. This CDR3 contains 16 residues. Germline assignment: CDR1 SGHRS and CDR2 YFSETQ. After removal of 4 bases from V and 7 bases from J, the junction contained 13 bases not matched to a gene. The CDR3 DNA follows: TGCGCCAGCAGCCGGACAGGTTCCTCGTTAGGTGAAAAACTGTTTTTT. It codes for CASSRTGSSLGEKLFF.

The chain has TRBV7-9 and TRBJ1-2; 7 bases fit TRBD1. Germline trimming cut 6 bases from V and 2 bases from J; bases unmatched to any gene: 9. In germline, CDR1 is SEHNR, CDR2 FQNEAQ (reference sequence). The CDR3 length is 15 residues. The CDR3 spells CASRSTGETNYGYTF. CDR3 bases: TGTGCCAGCAGATCCACAGGGGAGACGAACTATGGCTACACCTTC.

This chain's CDR3 is CASSASATSGELFF. CDR3 DNA sequence: TGCGCCAGCAGTGCTTCGGCGACGTCCGGGGAGCTGTTTTTT. The chain combines TRBV10-2 with TRBJ2-2; D unclear. In germline, CDR1 is WSHSY, CDR2 SAAADI. The CDR3 length is 14 residues. Trimming removed 4 bases at V and 6 bases at J, with 12 bases between.

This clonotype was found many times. The CDR3 loop reads CASNVQGAGNVNTEAFF. CDR3 coding DNA: TGTGCCAGCAACGTGCAGGGGGCAGGTAATGTGAACACTGAAGCTTTCTTT. The chain links TRBV2 to TRBJ1-1, with 8 bases fitting TRBD1. Germline assignment: CDR1 SNHLY and CDR2 FYNNEI. V was clipped by 7 bases and J by 0 bases; unmatched bases: 13. CDR3 length: 17 amino acids.

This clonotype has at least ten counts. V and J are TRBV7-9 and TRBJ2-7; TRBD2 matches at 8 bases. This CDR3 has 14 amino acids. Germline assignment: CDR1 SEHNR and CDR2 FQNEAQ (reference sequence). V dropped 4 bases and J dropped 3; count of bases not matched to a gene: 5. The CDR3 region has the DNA TGTGCCAGCAGCTCCCCTAGCGGGTACTACGAGCAGTACTTC. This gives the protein CASSSPSGYYEQYF.

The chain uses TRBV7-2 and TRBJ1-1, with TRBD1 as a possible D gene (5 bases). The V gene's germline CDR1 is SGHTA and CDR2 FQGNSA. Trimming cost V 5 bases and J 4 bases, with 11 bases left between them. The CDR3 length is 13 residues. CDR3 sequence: CASSVMGTTEAFF. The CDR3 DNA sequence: TGTGCCAGCAGCGTAATGGGGACCACTGAAGCTTTCTTT.

The CDR3 sequence is CASSPRPMNEQFF. The CDR3 DNA reads as TGTGCCAGCAGCCCCCGGCCCATGAATGAGCAGTTCTTC. The chain joins TRBV7-3 to TRBJ2-1; D is undetermined. The CDR3 is 13 residues long. Germline CDR1 SGHTA, CDR2 FQGTGA. V gave up 5 bases and J gave up 7 bases, with 12 bases separating them.

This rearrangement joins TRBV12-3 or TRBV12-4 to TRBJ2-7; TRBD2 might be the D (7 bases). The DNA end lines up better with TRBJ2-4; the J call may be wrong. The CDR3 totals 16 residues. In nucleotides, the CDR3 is TGTGCCAGCAAGGGGGTAGGGGGAGGGACCAAAAACATTCAGTACTTC. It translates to CASKGVGGGTKNIQYF.

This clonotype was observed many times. The CDR3 loop reads CASSPRGQGNSPLHF. CDR3 nucleotides: TGTGCCAGCAGTCCAAGGGGCCAGGGGAATTCACCCCTCCACTTT. The V gene is TRBV12-3 or TRBV12-4, the J gene TRBJ1-6; a possible D gene is TRBD1 (6 bases). The CDR3 runs to 15 residues. Trimming took off 5 bases at V and 7 bases at J, with 15 bases between the two ends.

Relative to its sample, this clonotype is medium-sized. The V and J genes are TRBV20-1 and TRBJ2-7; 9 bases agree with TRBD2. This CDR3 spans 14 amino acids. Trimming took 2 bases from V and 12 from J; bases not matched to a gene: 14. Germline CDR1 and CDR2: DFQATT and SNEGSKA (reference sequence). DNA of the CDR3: TGCAGTGCTAGAAGAGGTCTCCTTAGCGGGAGTCCGTACTTC. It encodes CSARRGLLSGSPYF.

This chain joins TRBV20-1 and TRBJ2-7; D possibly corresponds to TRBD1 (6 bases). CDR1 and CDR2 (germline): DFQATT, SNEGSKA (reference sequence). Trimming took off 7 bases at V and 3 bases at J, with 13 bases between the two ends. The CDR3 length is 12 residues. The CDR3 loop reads CSGRGQSYEQYF. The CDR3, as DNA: TGCAGTGGGAGAGGACAGAGCTACGAGCAGTACTTC.

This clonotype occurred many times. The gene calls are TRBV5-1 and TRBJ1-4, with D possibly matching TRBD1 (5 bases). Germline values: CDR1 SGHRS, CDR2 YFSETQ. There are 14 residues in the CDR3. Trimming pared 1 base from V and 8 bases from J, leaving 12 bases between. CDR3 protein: CASSLWGTAEKLFF. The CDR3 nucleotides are TGCGCCAGCAGCTTGTGGGGGACCGCCGAAAAACTGTTTTTT.

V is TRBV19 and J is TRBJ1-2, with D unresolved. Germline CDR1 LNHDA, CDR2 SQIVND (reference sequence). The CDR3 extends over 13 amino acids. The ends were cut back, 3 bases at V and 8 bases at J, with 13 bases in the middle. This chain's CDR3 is CASSIEDGVGYTF. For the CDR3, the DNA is TGTGCCAGTAGTATCGAAGACGGGGTCGGCTACACCTTC.

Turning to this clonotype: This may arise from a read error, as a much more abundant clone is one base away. The DNA of the CDR3 is TGTGCCGGCAGCGTAGGGCTAGCGGGGACCTACGAGCAGTACTTC. This sequence encodes CAGSVGLAGTYEQYF. The chain couples TRBV9 to TRBJ2-7; 9 bases fit TRBD2. In germline, CDR1 is SGDLS, CDR2 YYNGEE. The CDR3 consists of 15 residues.

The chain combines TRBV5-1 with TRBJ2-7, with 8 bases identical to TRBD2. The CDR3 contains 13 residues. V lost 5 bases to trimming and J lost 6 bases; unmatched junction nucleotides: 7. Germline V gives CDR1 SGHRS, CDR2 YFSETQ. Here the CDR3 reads CASSGAGGAEQYF. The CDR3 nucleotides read TGCGCCAGCAGTGGGGCGGGGGGCGCCGAGCAGTACTTC.

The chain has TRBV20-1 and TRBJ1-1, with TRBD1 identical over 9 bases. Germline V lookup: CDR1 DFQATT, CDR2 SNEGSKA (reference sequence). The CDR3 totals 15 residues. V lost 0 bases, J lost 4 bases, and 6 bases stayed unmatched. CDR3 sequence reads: CSARDQTGGTTEAFF. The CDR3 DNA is TGCAGTGCTAGAGATCAGACAGGGGGAACCACTGAAGCTTTCTTT.

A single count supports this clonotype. The CDR3 loop is CASSLRDLQGTYEQYF. CDR3 nucleotide sequence: TGTGCCAGCAGCTTAAGGGATCTACAGGGCACCTACGAGCAGTACTTC. V usage is TRBV7-2 and J usage is TRBJ2-7; possible D gene TRBD1, 6 bases. Between the trimmed V and J ends, which lost 2 bases and 2 bases, there was a span of 16 bases. Germline CDR1 reads SGHTA; CDR2 reads FQGNSA. The CDR3 runs to 16 residues.

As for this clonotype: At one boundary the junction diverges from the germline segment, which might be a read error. The CDR3 sequence is CVSSVEVTNTEAFF. CDR3 DNA: TGTGTCAGCAGCGTAGAGGTGACAAACACTGAAGCGTTCTTT. The chain has TRBV9 and TRBJ1-1; D remains ambiguous. The CDR3 is 14 amino acids. Germline lookup yields CDR1 SGDLS and CDR2 YYNGEE.

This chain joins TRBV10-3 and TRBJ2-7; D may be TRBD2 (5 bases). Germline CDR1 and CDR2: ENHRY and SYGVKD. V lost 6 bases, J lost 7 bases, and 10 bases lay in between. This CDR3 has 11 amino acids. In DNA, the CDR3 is TGTGCCATCAGCCGGGATAAGGAGCAGTACTTC. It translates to CAISRDKEQYF.

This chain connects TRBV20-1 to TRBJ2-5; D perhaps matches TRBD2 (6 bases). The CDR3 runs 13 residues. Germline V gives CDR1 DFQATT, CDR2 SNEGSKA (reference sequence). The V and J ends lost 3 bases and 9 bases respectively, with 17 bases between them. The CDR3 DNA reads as TGCAGTGCTAGCTCAGGCCCGGGGGAGGCCCAGTACTTC. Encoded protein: CSASSGPGEAQYF.